This TCR beta chain was retrieved from a study of blood T cell repertoires in COVID-19. Study details: The United States, Italy and Spain provided the acute and convalescent COVID-19 samples.

How the authors handled the data: Reference gene primer amplification gave nucleated cell count estimates. This table comes from immunoSEQ multiplex PCR, and its TCRdb copy is limited to in-frame clones, with some not included. V and J calls plus clone size are reproduced from that table; the DNA served to infer D and trimming. The sample lists fewer than 300,000 clones, 88% occurring once. Sequences were obtained from peripheral blood. This TCR was sampled from a man between 60 and 70 years old who had recovered from COVID-19.

The CDR3 nucleotides read TGTGCCAGCAGTGAAGCGGGGGGGGCTCGCATGAACACTGAAGCTTTCTTT. Protein sequence: CASSEAGGARMNTEAFF. This chain uses TRBV6-1 with TRBJ1-1, with D possibly being TRBD1 (6 bases). This CDR3 region has 17 residues. V gave up 0 bases and J gave up 0 bases, with 14 bases separating them. CDR1 and CDR2 (germline): MNHNS, SASEGT.